These 32 T cell receptor beta chains share one sample of origin, sequenced in a study of T cell responses to AZD1222 COVID-19 vaccine. Profiling relied on immunoSEQ multiplex PCR, and the TCRdb table lists in-frame clones only, not all of them. The sample holds 160,000 or so clones, about 91% seen once. The sequencing used peripheral blood, collected on day 0 of AZD1222 vaccination. These TCRs come from an adult in good health.

The chain joins TRBV5-1 to TRBJ1-2; D remains unclear. The V gene's germline CDR1 is SGHRS and CDR2 YFSETQ. V was pared by 0 bases and J by 3 bases, with 6 bases between. The CDR3 has 13 amino acids. CDR3 nucleotide sequence: TGCGCCAGCAGCTTGGACACTTACTATGGCTACACCTTC. The encoded protein is CASSLDTYYGYTF.

V gene TRBV14 combines with J gene TRBJ2-1; no reliable D call. The V gene's germline CDR1 is SGHDN and CDR2 FVKESK. Trimming took 4 bases from V and 2 from J, leaving 6 bases between them. CDR3 length: 13 residues. The CDR3 spells CASSPQPYNEQFF. For the CDR3, the DNA is TGTGCCAGCAGCCCCCAGCCCTACAATGAGCAGTTCTTC.

This clone appeared a single time. The CDR3 reads CATSRPGGGYTF. DNA of the CDR3: TGTGCCACCAGCAGACCGGGGGGAGGCTACACCTTC. This chain joins TRBV15 and TRBJ1-2; TRBD1 is a possible D gene (5 bases). The CDR3 extends over 12 amino acids. Per germline, CDR1 LNHNV and CDR2 YYDKDF (reference sequence). Trimming took off 2 bases at V and 8 bases at J, with 9 bases between the two ends. Variable domain in full (rest from reference TRBV15 and TRBJ1-2): DAMVIQNPRYQVTQFGKPVTLSCSQTLNHNVMYWYQQKSSQAPKLLFHYYDKDFNNEADTPDNFQSRRPNTSFCFLDIRSPGLGDTAMYLCATSRPGGGYTFGSGTRLTVV.

The CDR3 here is CASSEGPSANEQFF. CDR3 coding DNA: TGTGCCAGCAGTGAAGGCCCCAGCGCCAATGAGCAGTTCTTC. The gene calls are TRBV28 and TRBJ2-1; D is unresolved. The germline V gene encodes CDR1 MDHEN and CDR2 SYDVKM. With 5 bases removed from V and 6 bases from J, the gap between germline ends came to 14 bases. The CDR3 runs 14 residues.

The chain carries TRBV4-2 and TRBJ1-5, with no clear D. The CDR3 spans 15 residues. Trimming took off 1 base at V and 2 bases at J, with 9 bases between the two ends. Germline V CDR1 and CDR2: LGHNA, YNFKEQ. The CDR3 region has the DNA TGTGCCAGCAGCCAAGGGGAGGGTGGCAATCAGCCCCAGCATTTT. It codes for CASSQGEGGNQPQHF.

This rearrangement joins TRBV28 to TRBJ1-5, with TRBD1 as a possible D gene (6 bases). The CDR3 totals 16 residues. Germline V gene data show CDR1 as MDHEN and CDR2 as SYDVKM. Trimming stripped 5 bases from V and 3 bases from J, with 17 bases between. The CDR3 region is CASSEYSGETNQPQHF. The CDR3, as DNA: TGTGCCAGCAGTGAATACTCAGGGGAGACCAATCAGCCCCAGCATTTT.

V is TRBV6-1 and J is TRBJ2-1; D is perhaps TRBD2 (5 bases). Germline CDR1 MNHNS, CDR2 SASEGT. V shed 2 bases and J shed 9 bases, with 8 bases lying between them. This CDR3 comprises 12 residues. CDR3 amino acids: CASSELAVEQFF. CDR3 nucleotide sequence: TGTGCCAGCAGTGAACTAGCAGTTGAGCAGTTCTTC.

The gene calls are TRBV6-5 and TRBJ1-1; D remains unclear. Deletions cut 0 bases from V and 9 bases from J, with 8 bases between. Per germline, CDR1 MNHEY and CDR2 SVGAGI. This CDR3 has 12 amino acids. CDR3 DNA sequence: TGTGCCAGCAGTTACTCGGAGGGAAAAGCTTTCTTT. Residues: CASSYSEGKAFF.

A word on this clone: This likely comes from a read error, as the CDR3 has no conserved phenylalanine or tryptophan at its end. The DNA is omitted, as the CDR3 cannot be located on it reliably, and the CDR3 follows TCRdb's listing. The chain couples TRBV6-5 to TRBJ1-2. The CDR3 is 15 residues long, ends included. CDR1 and CDR2 from the germline V gene are MNHEY and SVGAGI. The CDR3 spells CASRGRPSSAQGGIA.

The chain carries TRBV28 and TRBJ2-1; D perhaps matches TRBD2 (5 bases). Germline loops: CDR1 MDHEN, CDR2 SYDVKM. The V gene lost 2 bases and the J gene lost 10 bases, with 18 bases spanning the gap. This CDR3 has 15 amino acids. As DNA, the CDR3 is TGTGCCAGCAGTTTACCCTTCGTGAGTTCGGGGGAGCAGTTCTTC. Translating gives CASSLPFVSSGEQFF.

This chain joins TRBV3-1 (or the pseudogene TRBV3-2) and TRBJ2-5; 7 bases match TRBD2. Losses at the gene ends were 2 bases for V and 7 bases for J; bases not matched to a gene: 4. Looked up from germline, CDR1 is LGHDT and CDR2 is YNNKEL (reference sequence). The CDR3 is 13 amino acids. CDR3 bases: TGTGCCAGCAGCCAAACTAGCGAGGGGACCCAGTACTTC. It is translated as CASSQTSEGTQYF.

The rearrangement uses TRBV19 and TRBJ2-7; D remains unclear. This CDR3 spans 14 amino acids. Germline loops: CDR1 LNHDA, CDR2 SQIVND (reference sequence). Trimming removed 6 bases from V and 2 bases from J, with 14 bases in between. The CDR3, as DNA: TGTGCCAGTAGCTCGGCAGGTATCCCCTACGAGCAGTACTTC. Translated, it gives CASSSAGIPYEQYF.

The J gene is TRBJ2-3, the V gene TRBV6-6; D uncertain. The V gene lost 6 bases and the J gene lost 6 bases, with 13 bases spanning the gap. Germline V gives CDR1 MNHNY, CDR2 SVGAGI (reference sequence). This CDR3 contains 13 residues. CDR3 sequence (DNA): TGTGCCAGCAGCCAGACAAGTCTGGATACGCAGTATTTT. Translating it yields CASSQTSLDTQYF.

The chain combines TRBV5-1 with TRBJ2-1; the D is unclear. The germline gives CDR1 SGHRS, CDR2 YFSETQ. CDR3 size: 15 residues. V lost 1 base and J lost 7, with 15 bases in between. CDR3 sequence: CASSLRSKNENEQFF. The CDR3 DNA reads TGCGCCAGCAGCTTGCGGTCAAAAAACGAGAATGAGCAGTTCTTC.

The chain combines TRBV28 with TRBJ1-1; TRBD1 agrees at 9 bases. The CDR3 contains 15 residues. CDR1 and CDR2 (germline): MDHEN, SYDVKM. V gave up 6 bases and J gave up 1 base; unmatched junction bases: 6. CDR3 residues: CASRSTGGGNTEAFF. The CDR3 DNA reads TGTGCCAGCAGATCGACAGGGGGAGGGAACACTGAAGCTTTCTTT.

The chain joins TRBV4-1 to TRBJ2-3; 8 nucleotides agree with TRBD2. The CDR3 consists of 16 residues. The V gene's germline CDR1 is MGHRA and CDR2 YSYEKL. The J segment lost 6 bases and the V segment lost 5 bases, leaving 13 bases of the junction unmatched. CDR3 residues: CASSVLGTRGGDTQYF. In DNA form, the CDR3 reads TGCGCCAGCAGCGTACTGGGGACTAGGGGCGGGGATACGCAGTATTTT.

V gene TRBV27 combines with J gene TRBJ1-2, with a weak D call TRBD1 (5 bases). Germline CDR1 reads MNHEY; CDR2 reads SMNVEV (reference sequence). V lost 4 bases and J 4 bases, leaving 13 bases between the germline ends. The CDR3 totals 14 residues. CDR3 bases: TGTGCCAGCAGTTATGGGAGGGGAGGCTATGGCTACACCTTC. It translates to CASSYGRGGYGYTF.

The genes are TRBV27 and TRBJ1-4, with TRBD1 as a possible D gene (5 bases). Trimming shortened V by 5 bases and J by 4 bases, and 14 bases separated the two germline ends. Per germline, CDR1 MNHEY and CDR2 SMNVEV (reference sequence). The CDR3 has 15 residues. The CDR3 bases are TGTGCCAGCAGTCCTCGCCAGGGCTTTAATGAAAAACTGTTTTTT. It encodes CASSPRQGFNEKLFF.

This sequence joins TRBV25-1 and TRBJ2-7; 9 bases are a match to TRBD2. This CDR3 contains 15 residues. Germline V lookup: CDR1 MGHDK, CDR2 SYGVNS. With V trimmed by 6 bases and J by 3 bases, 9 bases remained unmatched. This CDR3 is CASSLREREVYEQYF. DNA for the CDR3: TGTGCCAGCAGCCTCAGGGAGCGGGAGGTCTACGAGCAGTACTTC.

V and J are TRBV29-1 and TRBJ1-1; D is ambiguous. The CDR3 is made up of 12 amino acids. Trimming removed 2 bases from V and 1 base from J, with 5 bases in between. Looked up from germline, CDR1 is SQVTM and CDR2 is ANQGSEA. The CDR3 reads CSVEPQNTEAFF. The DNA of the CDR3 is TGCAGCGTTGAACCCCAGAACACTGAAGCTTTCTTT.

This clone was seen once. The chain carries TRBV27 and TRBJ1-5, with 7 bases identical to TRBD1. This CDR3 comprises 17 residues. Germline CDR1 MNHEY, CDR2 SMNVEV (reference sequence). The V and J ends lost 8 bases and 0 bases, in that order; junction bases with no gene match: 13. The CDR3 DNA sequence: TGTGCCAGCCAGCCTCAGGGGGATTGGAGTAGCAATCAGCCCCAGCATTTT. Amino acid sequence: CASQPQGDWSSNQPQHF.

This clone was detected only once. The chain links TRBV6-5 to TRBJ2-1, with D possibly matching TRBD1 (6 bases). V was clipped by 7 bases and J by 8 bases, with 12 bases between them. The CDR3 loop spans 12 amino acids. Germline values: CDR1 MNHEY, CDR2 SVGAGI. This CDR3 reads CASNRVVDEQFF. CDR3 in DNA: TGTGCCAGCAACAGGGTAGTAGATGAGCAGTTCTTC.

V and J are TRBV28 and TRBJ2-5, with 7 bases fitting TRBD2. The CDR3 spans 14 residues. CDR1 MDHEN and CDR2 SYDVKM come from the germline V gene. Unmatched junction bases numbered 3, after V lost 3 bases and J lost 2 bases. The CDR3 bases are TGTGCCAGCAGTTTCGGAGCGGGACAAGAGACCCAGTACTTC. It translates to CASSFGAGQETQYF.

This rearrangement joins TRBV6-2 or TRBV6-3 to TRBJ1-4; 8 bases agree with TRBD1. The ends lost 6 bases at V and 3 bases at J; junction bases unmatched: 3. Germline V lookup: CDR1 MNHEY, CDR2 SVGEGT. CDR3 size: 14 residues. This chain's CDR3 is CASSGQGPNEKLFF. The CDR3 bases are TGTGCCAGCAGCGGACAGGGACCTAATGAAAAACTGTTTTTT.

This rearrangement joins TRBV10-2 to TRBJ2-1; D may be TRBD2 (5 bases). V dropped 8 bases and J dropped 4 bases, with 9 bases sitting between them. The CDR3 extends over 12 amino acids. The germline gives CDR1 WSHSY, CDR2 SAAADI. The CDR3 coding sequence is TGCGCCAGCTCTAGCTGGTACAATGAGCAGTTCTTC. Translation: CASSSWYNEQFF.

The rearrangement joins TRBV27 to TRBJ1-5, with a tentative D call TRBD1 (5 bases). V shed 8 bases and J shed 2 bases, with 16 bases lying between them. This CDR3 is built from 15 residues. Germline V lookup: CDR1 MNHEY, CDR2 SMNVEV (reference sequence). The DNA for the CDR3 is TGTGCCAGCGCCCCCCGGGGCGAGGGCAATCAGCCCCAGCATTTT. Its translation is CASAPRGEGNQPQHF.

The rearrangement uses TRBV7-2 and TRBJ2-7; D possibly corresponds to TRBD1 (6 bases). CDR3 length equals 16 residues. Trimming left V 5 bases short and J 0 bases short, with 17 bases between. Germline V gene data show CDR1 as SGHTA and CDR2 as FQGNSA. CDR3 DNA sequence: TGTGCCAGCAGCCTTAGGGGACATCCGGACTCCTACGAGCAGTACTTC. Translating gives CASSLRGHPDSYEQYF.

The rearrangement uses TRBV5-4 and TRBJ1-1; 8 bases fit TRBD1. Germline trimming cut 2 bases from V and 1 base from J; bases unmatched to any gene: 1. The CDR3 is made up of 14 amino acids. Germline-derived CDR1 and CDR2 are SGHNT and YYREEE (reference sequence). DNA for the CDR3: TGTGCCAGCAGCTTACAGGGGGGGAACACTGAAGCTTTCTTT. Translating it yields CASSLQGGNTEAFF.

J is TRBJ1-5 and V is TRBV19; D remains unclear. V lost 1 base and J lost 6, with 16 bases in between. The germline V gene has CDR1 LNHDA and CDR2 SQIVND (reference sequence). The length of the CDR3 is 16 residues. The CDR3 region has the DNA TGTGCCAGTAGTATAGTATCCCGGGGATTGACTCAGCCCCAGCATTTT. This gives the protein CASSIVSRGLTQPQHF.

This clone was observed a handful of times. The chain recombines TRBV14 with TRBJ2-2; D may be TRBD2 (7 bases). Germline CDR1 SGHDN, CDR2 FVKESK. V was trimmed by 4 bases and J by 5 bases, leaving 17 bases between them. The CDR3 covers 16 residues. The CDR3 loop is CASSPQGGGRTGELFF. DNA for the CDR3: TGTGCCAGCAGCCCCCAAGGCGGGGGCCGGACCGGGGAGCTGTTTTTT.

J is TRBJ2-5 and V is TRBV5-1; D call uncertain. CDR1 and CDR2 (germline): SGHRS, YFSETQ. The V gene lost 0 bases and the J gene lost 2 bases, with 8 bases spanning the gap. The length of the CDR3 is 14 residues. The CDR3, as DNA: TGCGCCAGCAGCTTGGATGGTATTCAAGAGACCCAGTACTTC. Its translation is CASSLDGIQETQYF.

This clone was found a few times. The genes are TRBV28 and TRBJ1-1, with TRBD1 as a possible D gene (6 bases). The CDR3 runs 11 residues. The germline CDR1 and CDR2 sequences are MDHEN and SYDVKM. Trimming cost V 5 bases and J 9 bases, with 10 bases left between them. This chain's CDR3 is CASSKDRKAFF. The DNA for the CDR3 is TGTGCCAGCAGTAAGGACAGAAAAGCTTTCTTT.